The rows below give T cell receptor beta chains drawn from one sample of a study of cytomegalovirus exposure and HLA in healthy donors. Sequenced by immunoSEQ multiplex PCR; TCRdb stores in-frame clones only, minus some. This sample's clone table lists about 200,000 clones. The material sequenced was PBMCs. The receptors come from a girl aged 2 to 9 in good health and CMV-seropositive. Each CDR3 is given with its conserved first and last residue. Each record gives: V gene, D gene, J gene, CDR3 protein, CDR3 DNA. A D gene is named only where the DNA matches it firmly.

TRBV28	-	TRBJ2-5	CASSLLNGEQETQYF	TGTGCCAGCAGCCTGTTAAACGGGGAACAAGAGACCCAGTACTTC
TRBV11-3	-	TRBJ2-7	CASSLGQLYEQYF	TGTGCCAGCAGCTTAGGACAGCTCTACGAGCAGTACTTC
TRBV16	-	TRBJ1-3	CASSQSSGRNTIYF	TGTGCCAGCAGCCAATCTTCGGGTAGAAACACCATATATTTT
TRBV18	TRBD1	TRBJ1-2	CASSPDRGYGYTF	TGTGCCAGCTCACCGGACAGGGGCTATGGCTACACCTTC
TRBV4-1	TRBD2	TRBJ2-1	CASSQDLLAGGGRREQFF	TGCGCCAGCAGCCAAGATCTCCTAGCGGGAGGAGGGCGGCGTGAGCAGTTCTTC
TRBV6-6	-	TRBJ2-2	CASSPWGVNTGELFF	TGTGCCAGCAGCCCCTGGGGCGTAAACACCGGGGAGCTGTTTTTT
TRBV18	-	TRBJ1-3	CASSPSTSLDTIYF	TGTGCCAGCTCACCCAGTACCTCGTTGGACACCATATATTTT
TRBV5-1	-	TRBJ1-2	CASSQGEGYGYTF	TGCGCCAGCAGTCAAGGGGAAGGCTATGGCTACACCTTC
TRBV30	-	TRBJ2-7	CAWRSGQYYEQYF	TGTGCCTGGAGATCGGGACAATACTACGAGCAGTACTTC
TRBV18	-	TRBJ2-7	CASSPPENTYEQYF	TGTGCCAGCTCACCACCGGAGAACACCTACGAGCAGTACTTC
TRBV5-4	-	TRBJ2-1	CASSLQGILNEQFF	TGTGCCAGCAGCTTGCAGGGAATTCTCAATGAGCAGTTCTTC
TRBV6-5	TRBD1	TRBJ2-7	CASRLFTGAHYEQYF	TGTGCCAGCAGACTATTCACAGGGGCGCACTACGAGCAGTACTTC
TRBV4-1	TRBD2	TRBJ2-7	CASSLIISGGTYEQYF	TGCGCCAGCAGCCTCATCATTAGCGGGGGAACCTACGAGCAGTACTTC
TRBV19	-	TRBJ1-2	CASSMREVYGYTF	TGTGCCAGTAGTATGAGGGAAGTCTATGGCTACACCTTC
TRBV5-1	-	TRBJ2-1	CASSLEVGANSNEQFF	TGCGCCAGCAGCTTGGAAGTGGGAGCTAATAGCAATGAGCAGTTCTTC
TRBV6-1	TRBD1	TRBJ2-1	CASSEPGQGNDEQFF	TGTGCCAGCAGTGAGCCGGGACAGGGTAATGATGAGCAGTTCTTC
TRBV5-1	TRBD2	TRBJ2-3	CASSGIQLAAPSPDTQYF	TGCGCCAGCAGCGGAATTCAACTAGCGGCCCCCTCCCCAGATACGCAGTATTTT
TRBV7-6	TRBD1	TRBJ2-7	CASSHPQGSMGSEQYF	TGTGCCAGCAGCCACCCACAGGGGTCCATGGGGAGCGAGCAGTACTTC
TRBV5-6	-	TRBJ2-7	CASTPRGSYEQYF	TGTGCCAGCACCCCCAGGGGCTCCTACGAGCAGTACTTC
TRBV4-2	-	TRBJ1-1	CASSLAYGRAGGNTEAFF	TGTGCCAGCAGCCTCGCATACGGGAGGGCGGGGGGGAACACTGAAGCTTTCTTT
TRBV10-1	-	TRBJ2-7	CASSESASYEQYF	TGCGCCAGCAGTGAGTCAGCCTCCTACGAGCAGTACTTC
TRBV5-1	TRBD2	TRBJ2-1	CASSYTTYTEKFYLAGVVNEQFF	TGCGCCAGCAGCTACACAACCTACACAGAGAAATTTTACTTAGCGGGAGTCGTCAATGAGCAGTTCTTC
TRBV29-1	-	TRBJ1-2	CSVDWASNYGYTF	TGCAGCGTTGACTGGGCGTCTAACTATGGCTACACCTTC
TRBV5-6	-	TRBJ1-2	CASSSRRAGYGYTF	TGTGCCAGCAGCTCTAGGCGAGCGGGATATGGCTACACCTTC
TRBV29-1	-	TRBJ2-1	CSVRREAHEQFF	TGCAGCGTTCGAAGGGAGGCCCATGAGCAGTTCTTC
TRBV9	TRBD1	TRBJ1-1	CASSAGTGGTEAFF	TGTGCCAGCAGCGCTGGGACAGGGGGCACTGAAGCTTTCTTT
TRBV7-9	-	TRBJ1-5	CASSSYRDGQPQHF	TGTGCCAGCAGCTCGTACAGGGACGGTCAGCCCCAGCATTTT
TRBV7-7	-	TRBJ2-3	CASSLGPLADTQYF	TGTGCTAGCAGCTTAGGTCCGCTAGCGGATACGCAGTATTTT
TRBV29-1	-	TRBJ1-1	CSVDLAGNTEAFF	TGCAGCGTTGATCTTGCAGGAAATACTGAAGCTTTCTTT
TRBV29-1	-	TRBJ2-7	CSVANSAYEQYF	TGCAGCGTTGCAAATAGCGCCTACGAGCAGTACTTC
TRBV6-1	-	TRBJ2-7	CASSESDRLKYF	TGTGCCAGCAGTGAATCGGACAGACTAAAGTACTTC
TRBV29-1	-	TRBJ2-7	CSVGTDSYYEQYF	TGCAGCGTTGGGACGGACAGCTACTACGAGCAGTACTTC
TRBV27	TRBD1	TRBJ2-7	CASRRQGAYEQYF	TGTGCCAGCCGCAGACAGGGGGCCTACGAGCAGTACTTC
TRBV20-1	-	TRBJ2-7	CSARDPYEQYF	TGCAGTGCTAGAGACCCCTACGAGCAGTACTTC
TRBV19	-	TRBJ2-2	CASSSDRMNTGELFF	TGTGCCAGTAGCTCCGACAGGATGAACACCGGGGAGCTGTTTTTT
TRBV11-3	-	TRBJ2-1	CASSLGIAELNEQFF	TGTGCCAGCAGCTTAGGGATAGCGGAGCTCAATGAGCAGTTCTTC
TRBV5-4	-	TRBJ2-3	CASSLPTISDTQYF	TGTGCCAGCAGCTTGCCTACCATCTCAGATACGCAGTATTTT
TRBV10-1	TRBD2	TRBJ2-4	CASGLAGGPKYF	TGCGCCAGCGGACTAGCGGGAGGGCCCAAGTACTTC
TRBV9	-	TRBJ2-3	CASGRGDTQYF	TGTGCCAGCGGTAGGGGGGATACGCAGTATTTT
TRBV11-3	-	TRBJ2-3	CASSLRTDTQYF	TGTGCCAGCAGCTTGAGGACAGATACGCAGTATTTT
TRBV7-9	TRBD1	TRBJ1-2	CASSVETGATYGYTF	TGTGCCAGCAGCGTCGAGACAGGGGCTACATATGGCTACACCTTC
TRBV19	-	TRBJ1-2	CASSSRQGVDYGYTF	TGTGCCAGTAGTTCTCGTCAGGGCGTCGACTATGGCTACACCTTC
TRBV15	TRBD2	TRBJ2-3	CATSSLSGGDTQYF	TGTGCCACCAGCAGCCTGTCCGGGGGGGATACGCAGTATTTT
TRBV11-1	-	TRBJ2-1	CASSRTGHEQFF	TGTGCCAGCAGCCGAACAGGGCATGAGCAGTTCTTC
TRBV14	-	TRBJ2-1	CASSQRYLQQFF	TGTGCCAGCAGCCAGCGCTACTTGCAGCAGTTCTTC
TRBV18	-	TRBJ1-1	CASSPGSGAEAFF	TGTGCCAGCTCACCCGGTTCGGGGGCTGAAGCTTTCTTT
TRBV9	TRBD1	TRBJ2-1	CASSVSRTGDYNEQFF	TGTGCCAGCAGCGTATCAAGGACAGGGGACTACAATGAGCAGTTCTTC
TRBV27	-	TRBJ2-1	CASSLWRGPGSYNEQFF	TGTGCCAGCAGTTTATGGCGGGGGCCGGGGTCCTACAATGAGCAGTTCTTC
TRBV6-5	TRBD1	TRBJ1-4	CASRSTGGTNEKLFF	TGTGCCAGCAGATCAACAGGGGGAACTAATGAAAAACTGTTTTTT
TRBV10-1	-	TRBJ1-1	CASSDGGYTEAFF	TGCGCCAGCAGCGACGGGGGATATACTGAAGCTTTCTTT
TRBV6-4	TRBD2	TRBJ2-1	CASSAGTSKVQFF	TGTGCCAGCAGTGCCGGGACTAGTAAAGTTCAGTTCTTC
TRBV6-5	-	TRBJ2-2	CASFFPGDGELFF	TGTGCCAGCTTCTTCCCGGGTGACGGGGAGCTGTTTTTT
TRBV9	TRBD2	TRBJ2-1	CASSPGRTSINEQFF	TGTGCCAGCAGCCCAGGACGGACTAGCATAAATGAGCAGTTCTTC
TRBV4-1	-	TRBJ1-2	CASSPGPGTNYGYTF	TGCGCCAGCAGCCCCGGTCCGGGAACTAACTATGGCTACACCTTC
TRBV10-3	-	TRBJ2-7	CAISNLVAEEQYF	TGTGCCATCAGCAATCTAGTAGCGGAGGAGCAGTACTTC
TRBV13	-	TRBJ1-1	CASSLRELNTEAFF	TGTGCCAGCAGCTTGAGGGAATTGAACACTGAAGCTTTCTTT
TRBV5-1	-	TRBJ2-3	CASSYTPAWASTDTQYF	TGCGCCAGCAGCTATACCCCGGCGTGGGCTAGCACAGATACGCAGTATTTT
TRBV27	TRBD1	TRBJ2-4	CASRPLGTVKNIQYF	TGTGCCAGCAGGCCCCTCGGGACAGTGAAAAACATTCAGTACTTC
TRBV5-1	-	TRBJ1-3	CASSLGQYSGNTIYF	TGCGCCAGCAGCTTGGGCCAGTACTCTGGAAACACCATATATTTT
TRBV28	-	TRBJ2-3	CASSPRTSSGTDTQYF	TGTGCCAGCAGCCCAAGGACATCGTCCGGCACAGATACGCAGTATTTT